Listed here is a single TCR beta chain. Its recognized antigen is unknown. No qualities accompany the bases; no much larger clone lies one base away. The library relied on the immunoSEQ multiplex PCR assay. TCRdb took over this immuneACCESS table, retaining in-frame rearrangements with V and J assigned. Such tables are incomplete; in checked studies, under half of the missing clones stem from an unresolved V gene, and the remainder is unexplained. Within this sample are tens of thousands of clones, with approximately 94% of them counted one time only. About 0.6% of the sample is taken by the ten largest. The source of the sample is a study of T cell changes during pregnancy in multiple sclerosis (dated by TCRdb to the late 2010s). At the level of the whole study: The study examined how the T cell repertoire changed over the course of pregnancy in women with multiple sclerosis.

Inclusive of the bounding cysteine and phenylalanine, the CDR3 is 16 residues long. The only DNA kept is the CDR3, 48 bases in frame from the first base. The germline V gene (reference sequence) supplies CDR1 PRHDT and CDR2 FYEKMQ. V and J are truncated by 7 bases and 2 bases respectively, leaving an intervening sequence of 19 bases. This sample comprised CD4+ T cells from peripheral blood mononuclear cells, obtained in the second trimester of pregnancy. This sequence was found in a female donor with multiple sclerosis, enrolled in a pregnancy study. This receptor chain uses TRBV13 and TRBJ2-3; the best D guess is TRBD2, with 5 bases matching. The bases read TGTGCCAGCACCCCCCAAGCGGTTCGGCTCACAGATACGCAGTATTTT. It codes for CASTPQAVRLTDTQYF.